The 32 T cell receptor beta chains presented below share a single source sample, sequenced in a study of regulatory T cells in long-lasting Graves disease. As for time point: persistent/refractory GD, antithyroid drugs over 5 years with positive TRAb. Scientists built the TCR library using RNA that was extracted from PBMCs. To make TCR beta libraries, researchers used iRepertoire HTBI primers and Arm-PCR of CDR3 regions. TCRdb reanalysed the multiplex PCR reads using MiXCR and keeps one entry per CDR3 protein. The table has fewer than 400,000 distinct CDR3 sequences, about 20% seen once; the top ten hold 25% to 35%. This material consisted of peripheral blood mononuclear cells (PBMCs), taken when the disease was refractory, from a patient treated with antithyroid drugs. These receptors were collected from a female donor with Graves disease.

This clonotype was observed many times. The chain has TRBV2 and TRBJ2-7; D is perhaps TRBD1 or TRBD2 (5 bases each). Deletions cut 4 bases from V and 5 bases from J, with 18 bases between. This CDR3 has 15 amino acids. Germline V gene lookup returns CDR1 SNHLY and CDR2 FYNNEI. CDR3 bases: TGTGCCAGCAGTGTGGGCCTGAGGGAAGGGGACGAGCAGTACTTC. Encoded protein: CASSVGLREGDEQYF. The variable domain in full, completed from reference TRBV2 and TRBJ2-7, reads EPEVTQTPSHQVTQMGQEVILRCVPISNHLYFYWYRQILGQKVEFLVSFYNNEISEKSEIFDDQFSVERPDGSNFTLKIRSTKLEDSAMYFCASSVGLREGDEQYFGPGTRLTVT.

CDR3 loop: CASSPDRTLNTEAFF. DNA of the CDR3: TGTGCCAGCAGCCCCGACCGCACACTGAACACTGAAGCTTTCTTT. The chain is built from TRBV3-1 and TRBJ1-1; D gene uncertain. Germline CDR1 is LGHDT and CDR2 is YNNKEL (reference sequence). The ends were cut back, 4 bases at V and 0 bases at J, with 12 bases in the middle. This CDR3 contains 15 residues.

This clonotype was observed a few times. The V and J genes are TRBV5-4 and TRBJ2-7, with D unclear. CDR1 SGHNT and CDR2 YYREEE come from the germline V gene (reference sequence). Trimming removed 3 bases from V and 0 bases from J, with 10 bases in between. This CDR3 has 14 residues. CDR3 loop: CASSSGPDSYEQYF. DNA of the CDR3: TGTGCCAGCAGCTCCGGGCCAGACTCCTACGAGCAGTACTTC. The entire variable domain, with the rest obtained from reference TRBV5-4 and TRBJ2-7, is as follows: ETGVTQSPTHLIKTRGQQVTLRCSSQSGHNTVSWYQQALGQGPQFIFQYYREEENGRGNFPPRFSGLQFPNYSSELNVNALELDDSALYLCASSSGPDSYEQYFGPGTRLTVT.

This clonotype was seen repeatedly, ten times or more. This rearrangement joins TRBV3-1 to TRBJ2-7; 9 bases map to TRBD1. Germline V gives CDR1 LGHDT, CDR2 YNNKEL (reference sequence). V trimming: 2 bases; J trimming: 5 bases; junction bases outside the gene matches: 4. The CDR3 has 14 residues. CDR3 DNA: TGTGCCAGCAGCCAACGGGACAGGGTTAACGAGCAGTACTTC. The encoded protein is CASSQRDRVNEQYF.

The chain recombines TRBV18 with TRBJ1-1; 12 nucleotides agree with TRBD1. This CDR3 contains 18 residues. V was pared by 4 bases and J by 5 bases, with 14 bases of the junction left unmatched. Germline assignment: CDR1 KGHSH and CDR2 LQKENI. This chain's CDR3 is CASSHGTGGRNQQTEAFF. In nucleotides, the CDR3 is TGTGCCAGCTCACACGGGACAGGGGGCCGAAATCAGCAGACTGAAGCTTTCTTT.

The V call is TRBV6-2 or TRBV6-3, the J call TRBJ1-2; TRBD1 matches at 7 bases. The trim removed 6 bases at V and 5 bases at J, leaving 12 bases unmatched. This CDR3 has 15 residues. CDR1 and CDR2 from the germline V gene are MNHEY and SVGEGT. Written as DNA, the CDR3 is TGTGCCAGCAGCCGAATGACAGGGCGAGGGTATGGCTACACCTTC. The encoded protein is CASSRMTGRGYGYTF.

The chain combines TRBV27 with TRBJ2-6; D may correspond to TRBD1 or TRBD2 (5 bases each). V lost 0 bases, J lost 0 bases, and 18 bases lay in between. The CDR3 loop spans 20 amino acids. Per germline, CDR1 MNHEY and CDR2 SMNVEV (reference sequence). The CDR3 sequence is CASSLSGFVGPVSGANVLTF. In DNA, the CDR3 is TGTGCCAGCAGTTTATCGGGGTTTGTGGGACCCGTCTCTGGGGCCAACGTCCTGACTTTC. Using reference TRBV27 and TRBJ2-6 for the parts outside the CDR3, the full variable domain is EAQVTQNPRYLITVTGKKLTVTCSQNMNHEYMSWYRQDPGLGLRQIYYSMNVEVTDKGDVPEGYKVSRKEKRNFPLILESPSPNQTSLYFCASSLSGFVGPVSGANVLTFGAGSRLTVL.

This clonotype was counted only a few times. This rearrangement joins TRBV10-3 to TRBJ2-7, with TRBD1 identical over 9 bases. The CDR3 has 13 residues. V shed 10 bases, J shed 3 bases, and the junction held 7 bases outside the gene matches. CDR1 and CDR2 from the germline V gene are ENHRY and SYGVKD. The DNA of the CDR3 is TGTGCCACCCTGGACAGGGGTCACTACGAGCAGTACTTC. Translated: CATLDRGHYEQYF.

The CDR3, as DNA: TGTGCCAGCTCACCGCCAGCGGGAGGCCCCGAGCAGTACTTC. This translates into CASSPPAGGPEQYF. This chain joins TRBV18 and TRBJ2-7; 9 bases align to TRBD2. This CDR3 contains 14 residues. Germline V gene sequence: CDR1 KGHSH, CDR2 LQKENI. V shed 3 bases, J shed 6 bases, and the junction held 6 bases outside the gene matches.

The chain uses TRBV10-2 and TRBJ2-1; D possibly matches TRBD1 or TRBD2 (5 bases each). Looked up from germline, CDR1 is WSHSY and CDR2 is SAAADI. V lost 3 bases to trimming and J lost 13 bases, with 13 bases between them. CDR3 length: 12 amino acids. The CDR3 DNA is TGCGCCAGCAGTGAAGGGACGCCAGGACAGTTCTTC. It encodes CASSEGTPGQFF.

This clonotype was recorded at least ten times. The J gene is TRBJ1-1, the V gene TRBV28, with D perhaps matching TRBD1 (5 bases). There are 14 residues in the CDR3. V lost 7 bases and J lost 1, with 13 bases in between. The germline CDR1 and CDR2 sequences are MDHEN and SYDVKM. The CDR3 sequence is CASNSGRGNTEAFF. CDR3 in DNA: TGTGCCAGCAATTCGGGACGGGGGAACACTGAAGCTTTCTTT.

This clonotype has only a few counts. This chain uses TRBV7-9 with TRBJ1-2, with TRBD1 as a possible D gene (6 bases). The CDR3 runs 15 residues. V shed 4 bases and J shed 8 bases, with 20 bases lying between them. Per the germline V gene, CDR1 is SEHNR and CDR2 is FQNEAQ (reference sequence). Written as DNA, the CDR3 is TGTGCCAGCAGCTGGGACACTGGGAAGAGCGGAGGCTACACCTTC. Its translation: CASSWDTGKSGGYTF.

Points on this clonotype: No conserved phenylalanine or tryptophan is present at the end of the CDR3, so a read error is the likely explanation. The chain couples TRBV28 to TRBJ1-5; tentative D call: TRBD1 (5 bases). The CDR3 sequence is 14 residues long. CDR1 and CDR2 from the germline V gene are MDHEN and SYDVKM. The V end lost 5 bases, the J end lost 5 bases, and 13 bases lay between the germline ends. The DNA of the CDR3 is TGTGCCAGCAGTGACGGACACCTCGATCAGCCCCAGCATTCT. Protein: CASSDGHLDQPQHS.

This clonotype was counted ten times or more. V and J are TRBV28 and TRBJ1-5; D gene unclear. The CDR3 length is 16 residues. Per germline, CDR1 MDHEN and CDR2 SYDVKM. The V end lost 3 bases, the J end lost 3 bases, and 15 bases lay between the germline ends. In DNA, the CDR3 is TGTGCCAGCAGTTTCCCCAGGCTCAAGCACAATCAGCCCCAGCATTTT. Its translation is CASSFPRLKHNQPQHF.

The chain carries TRBV30 and TRBJ2-7; D could derive from TRBD1 or TRBD2 (5 bases each). V lost 2 bases and J lost 9, with 14 bases in between. The germline CDR1 and CDR2 sequences are GTSNPN and SVGIG (reference sequence). The CDR3 length is 12 residues. The CDR3 coding sequence is TGTGCCTGGAGTTTCGGGGACCCCCCGCAGTACTTC. It codes for CAWSFGDPPQYF.

This clonotype was seen repeatedly, ten times or more. J is TRBJ1-1 and V is TRBV9; possible D gene TRBD1, 5 bases. Germline assignment: CDR1 SGDLS and CDR2 YYNGEE. Trimming shortened V by 4 bases and J by 2 bases, and 9 bases separated the two germline ends. There are 13 residues in the CDR3. Written as DNA, the CDR3 is TGTGCCAGCAGCAGACAGAGCAACACTGAAGCTTTCTTT. Encoded protein: CASSRQSNTEAFF.

The V call is TRBV20-1, the J call TRBJ1-1; D gene ambiguous. V lost 4 bases and J lost 1, with 10 bases in between. The CDR3 has 13 residues. CDR1 DFQATT and CDR2 SNEGSKA come from the germline V gene (reference sequence). DNA of the CDR3: TGCAGTGCTAACTCGGGCCCGAACACTGAAGCTTTCTTT. It encodes CSANSGPNTEAFF.

This clonotype has at least ten counts. The CDR3 sequence: CSASRLAGETQYF. DNA for the CDR3: TGCAGTGCTAGTAGGCTAGCAGGAGAGACCCAGTACTTC. The chain combines TRBV20-1 with TRBJ2-5; a weak D match, TRBD2 (5 bases). The length of the CDR3 is 13 residues. CDR1 DFQATT and CDR2 SNEGSKA come from the germline V gene (reference sequence). V was shortened by 3 bases and J by 4 bases, with 12 bases between the two germline ends.

As concerns this clonotype: A read error may explain this, as a much larger clone is one base away. V usage is TRBV18 and J usage is TRBJ2-5; the D is unclear. Germline CDR1 is KGHSH and CDR2 is LQKENI. The CDR3 consists of 11 residues. In nucleotides, the CDR3 is TGTGCCAGCTCAAAGGAAGAGACCCGGTACTTC. This codes for CASSKEETRYF.

Notes on this clonotype: A read error is possible here, since a much larger clone lies one base away. The conserved final phenylalanine or tryptophan is absent from the CDR3, which likely points to a read error. The chain recombines TRBV18 with TRBJ1-5; the D is unclear. Germline V lookup: CDR1 KGHSH, CDR2 LQKENI. CDR3 size: 13 residues. Trimming left V 2 bases short and J 3 bases short, with 5 bases between. This CDR3 reads CASSPDDNQPQHS. CDR3 coding DNA: TGTGCCAGCTCACCAGACGACAATCAGCCCCAGCATTCT.

Comment on this clonotype: This may stem from a read error, because a much larger clone lies one nucleotide away. The chain recombines TRBV2 with TRBJ2-7; D may be TRBD1 (6 bases). From germline, CDR1 is SNHLY and CDR2 FYNNEI. The germline V and J ends were trimmed by 8 bases and 2 bases, with 31 bases remaining between them. CDR3 length: 19 amino acids. CDR3 coding DNA: TGTGCCAGCGTTAAGATAGGGACATTAAGGCGGGCCGTCACCTACGAGCAGTACTTC. This codes for CASVKIGTLRRAVTYEQYF.

In its sample, this clonotype was seen a few times. The chain joins TRBV5-1 to TRBJ2-2; the match to TRBD1 covers 7 bases. CDR1 and CDR2 (germline): SGHRS, YFSETQ. J gave up 1 base and V 6 bases, and 3 bases lay outside the gene matches. The CDR3 is 14 amino acids. In DNA, the CDR3 is TGCGCCAGCACCCGGACAGGGAACACCGGGGAGCTGTTTTTT. Protein product: CASTRTGNTGELFF.

This clonotype was seen a few times. V gene TRBV6-1 combines with J gene TRBJ1-5; possible D gene TRBD1, 5 bases. Germline V gene lookup returns CDR1 MNHNS and CDR2 SASEGT. The CDR3 totals 15 residues. V was clipped by 1 base and J by 7 bases, with 14 bases between them. Here the CDR3 DNA reads TGTGCCAGCAGTGAAGGTGGGGGGACGAGCCAGCCCCAGCATTTT. Amino acid sequence: CASSEGGGTSQPQHF.

Regarding this clonotype: Its ends do not fully match the called genes, so a read error is possible. The chain employs TRBV5-1 and TRBJ2-1, with D possibly being TRBD1 or TRBD2 (5 bases each). CDR3 length equals 15 residues. CDR1 is SGHRS, CDR2 YFSETQ, per germline. The CDR3 sequence is CASSLVGVSYNEQFF. CDR3 DNA: TGTGCCAGCAGCTTGGTGGGGGTTTCCTACAATGAGCAGTTCTTC.

This clonotype was seen at least ten times. The chain recombines TRBV2 with TRBJ1-2; D uncertain. The CDR3 sequence is 12 residues long. Germline V CDR1 and CDR2: SNHLY, FYNNEI. V lost 9 bases to trimming and J lost 0 bases, with 8 bases between them. CDR3 sequence reads: CARSEANYGYTF. The CDR3 DNA follows: TGTGCCAGGTCCGAGGCTAACTATGGCTACACCTTC.

The V and J genes are TRBV6-1 and TRBJ2-4; D unclear. The CDR3 has 13 residues. Trimming took 6 bases from V and 8 from J, leaving 14 bases between them. Per the germline V gene, CDR1 is MNHNS and CDR2 is SASEGT. CDR3 in DNA: TGTGCCAGCAGAGTTTGGGCAAGGTACATTCAGTACTTC. It translates to CASRVWARYIQYF.

The V gene is TRBV7-6, the J gene TRBJ1-1; D unclear. This CDR3 has 14 amino acids. Trimming left V 5 bases short and J 7 bases short, with 17 bases between. Per germline, CDR1 SGHVS and CDR2 FNYEAQ. The CDR3 region is CASSQPSIGDEAFF. The CDR3 DNA is TGTGCCAGCAGCCAGCCTTCTATTGGAGATGAAGCTTTCTTT. Complete variable domain (other parts from reference TRBV7-6 and TRBJ1-1): GAGVSQSPRYKVTKRGQDVALRCDPISGHVSLYWYRQALGQGPEFLTYFNYEAQQDKSGLPNDRFSAERPEGSISTLTIQRTEQRDSAMYRCASSQPSIGDEAFFGQGTRLTVV.

Remarks on this clonotype: A much larger clone sits a single nucleotide away, making a read error possible. V usage is TRBV29-1 and J usage is TRBJ2-7; perhaps TRBD2 as D (6 bases). The CDR3 runs to 12 residues. Germline V gives CDR1 SQVTM, CDR2 ANQGSEA. The CDR3 DNA is TGCAGCGTCCGGGACTCCACCTACGTGCAGTACTTC. This gives the protein CSVRDSTYVQYF.

The sample holds a few counts of this clonotype. The chain joins TRBV5-1 to TRBJ2-5, with 7 bases fitting TRBD1. Germline assignment: CDR1 SGHRS and CDR2 YFSETQ. The CDR3 is made up of 14 amino acids. Trimming removed 4 bases from V and 3 bases from J; junction bases left unmatched: 6. The CDR3 region is CASSGGQREETQYF. The DNA for the CDR3 is TGCGCCAGCAGCGGGGGACAGCGTGAAGAGACCCAGTACTTC. Complete variable domain (other parts from reference TRBV5-1 and TRBJ2-5): KAGVTQTPRYLIKTRGQQVTLSCSPISGHRSVSWYQQTPGQGLQFLFEYFSETQRNKGNFPGRFSGRQFSNSRSEMNVSTLELGDSALYLCASSGGQREETQYFGPGTRLLVL.

V and J are TRBV12-3 or TRBV12-4 and TRBJ1-3, with a possible D match to TRBD1 (5 bases). CDR3 length: 15 amino acids. V lost 5 bases and J 0 bases, leaving 11 bases between the germline ends. The DNA for the CDR3 is TGTGCCAGCAGTATTCAGGGTTACTCTGGAAACACCATATATTTT. Translated: CASSIQGYSGNTIYF.

The J gene is TRBJ1-2, the V gene TRBV18, with a possible D match to TRBD1 (5 bases). Germline CDR1 and CDR2: KGHSH and LQKENI. Trimming left V 8 bases short and J 8 bases short, with 21 bases between. There are 14 residues in the CDR3. CDR3 DNA: TGTGCCAGCCCCCCTTCGGGGGTACTAGAAGGCTACACCTTC. Its translation: CASPPSGVLEGYTF.

This clonotype was detected many times. The gene calls are TRBV11-1 and TRBJ1-2; 8 nucleotides line up with TRBD1. The CDR3 contains 15 residues. V shed 3 bases, J shed 2 bases, and the junction held 5 bases outside the gene matches. From germline, CDR1 is SGHAT and CDR2 FQDESV (reference sequence). CDR3 sequence: CASSFAGTGNYGYTF. CDR3 DNA sequence: TGTGCCAGCAGCTTCGCCGGGACAGGAAACTATGGCTACACCTTC.